The rows below give T cell receptor beta chains drawn from one sample of a study of T cells in Graves' hyperthyroidism and ophthalmopathy. TCRdb fed the multiplex PCR reads into MiXCR, producing one record per CDR3 protein. The sample lists 640,000 or so distinct CDR3 sequences, 13% to 15% occurring once. Sequencing was carried out using blood. The receptors were sampled from a woman between 18 and 29 years old with Graves' ophthalmopathy. The CDR3 runs from the conserved cysteine through the conserved F or W. A D gene is named only where the DNA matches it firmly. Size values are once, few and many counts, or a class for expanded clones, and some rows have none.

d_call: TRBD2; clone_size: many; j_call: TRBJ2-7; v_call: TRBV6-2/TRBV6-3; cdr3_aa: CASSQGTSGYYEQYF; cdr3_nt: TGTGCCAGCAGTCAAGGGACTAGCGGATACTACGAGCAGTACTTC
d_call: TRBD1; clone_size: few; j_call: TRBJ1-2; v_call: TRBV4-2; cdr3_aa: CASSQGGLGTGDPNYGYTF; cdr3_nt: TGTGCCAGCAGCCAAGGGGGCCTCGGGACAGGGGACCCCAACTATGGCTACACCTTC
d_call: .; clone_size: many; j_call: TRBJ2-7; v_call: TRBV7-3; cdr3_aa: CASSLTGRGEQYF; cdr3_nt: TGTGCCAGCAGCTTAACAGGCCGTGGCGAGCAGTACTTC
d_call: .; clone_size: .; j_call: TRBJ1-1; v_call: TRBV28; cdr3_aa: CASRLAGHMNTEAFF; cdr3_nt: TGTGCCAGCAGACTAGCGGGACACATGAACACTGAAGCTTTCTTT
d_call: TRBD1; clone_size: many; j_call: TRBJ2-5; v_call: TRBV12-5; cdr3_aa: CASVSGTGLQETQYF; cdr3_nt: TGTGCTAGTGTTTCAGGGACAGGACTCCAAGAGACCCAGTACTTC
d_call: .; clone_size: few; j_call: TRBJ2-3; v_call: TRBV24-1; cdr3_aa: CAIGGSTDTQYF; cdr3_nt: TGTGCCATCGGCGGGTCCACAGATACGCAGTATTTT
d_call: .; clone_size: many; j_call: TRBJ2-2; v_call: TRBV27; cdr3_aa: CASSSLLRTGELFF; cdr3_nt: TGTGCCAGCAGTTCCCTCCTGAGGACCGGGGAGCTGTTTTTT
d_call: .; clone_size: many; j_call: TRBJ2-1; v_call: TRBV24-1; cdr3_aa: CATEVGNEQFF; cdr3_nt: TGTGCCACCGAGGTCGGCAATGAGCAGTTCTTC
d_call: .; clone_size: .; j_call: TRBJ2-5; v_call: TRBV19; cdr3_aa: CASSNTREETQYF; cdr3_nt: TGTGCCAGTAGTAATACGAGGGAAGAGACCCAGTACTTC
d_call: .; clone_size: .; j_call: TRBJ2-7; v_call: TRBV11-2; cdr3_aa: CASSSPSVSSYEQYF; cdr3_nt: TGTGCCAGCAGCTCCCCTAGTGTCAGCTCCTACGAGCAGTACTTC
d_call: .; clone_size: few; j_call: TRBJ1-1; v_call: TRBV19; cdr3_aa: CASSIERAAAFF; cdr3_nt: TGTGCCAGTAGTATAGAGCGAGCTGCGGCTTTCTTT
d_call: .; clone_size: many; j_call: TRBJ2-5; v_call: TRBV2; cdr3_aa: CASSEGPFQETQYF; cdr3_nt: TGTGCCAGCAGTGAAGGGCCTTTCCAAGAGACCCAGTACTTC
d_call: .; clone_size: many; j_call: TRBJ2-1; v_call: TRBV27; cdr3_aa: CASSLRQGAGVEQFF; cdr3_nt: TGTGCCAGCAGTTTGCGCCAGGGGGCGGGGGTTGAGCAGTTCTTC
d_call: TRBD2; clone_size: .; j_call: TRBJ2-2; v_call: TRBV6-5; cdr3_aa: CASSWGLAEWGGTGELFF; cdr3_nt: TGTGCCAGCAGTTGGGGACTAGCGGAGTGGGGAGGCACCGGGGAGCTGTTTTTT
d_call: .; clone_size: many; j_call: TRBJ2-1; v_call: TRBV7-3; cdr3_aa: CASSLGTDCNEQFF; cdr3_nt: TGTGCCAGCAGCTTAGGGACGGATTGCAATGAGCAGTTCTTC
d_call: TRBD2; clone_size: many; j_call: TRBJ2-1; v_call: TRBV20-1; cdr3_aa: CSARIASGPQFF; cdr3_nt: TGCAGTGCTAGAATTGCTAGCGGGCCGCAGTTCTTC
d_call: TRBD1; clone_size: many; j_call: TRBJ1-1; v_call: TRBV20-1; cdr3_aa: CSASQGAEAFF; cdr3_nt: TGCAGTGCTAGCCAGGGGGCTGAAGCTTTCTTT
d_call: TRBD2; clone_size: many; j_call: TRBJ2-7; v_call: TRBV6-2/TRBV6-3; cdr3_aa: CASSYSAWTSGSYEQYF; cdr3_nt: TGTGCCAGCAGTTACTCGGCCTGGACTAGCGGGAGTTACGAGCAGTACTTC
d_call: .; clone_size: few; j_call: TRBJ2-2; v_call: TRBV25-1; cdr3_aa: CASSGEDSGELFF; cdr3_nt: TGTGCCAGCAGTGGAGAGGACAGCGGGGAGCTGTTTTTT
d_call: TRBD2; clone_size: few; j_call: TRBJ2-5; v_call: TRBV30; cdr3_aa: CAWSVQAGEWETQYF; cdr3_nt: TGTGCCTGGAGTGTACAGGCGGGAGAGTGGGAGACCCAGTACTTC
d_call: .; clone_size: .; j_call: TRBJ2-5; v_call: TRBV28; cdr3_aa: CASSLWGASGGTQYF; cdr3_nt: TGTGCCAGCAGTTTATGGGGGGCATCGGGAGGGACCCAGTACTTC
d_call: TRBD1; clone_size: few; j_call: TRBJ1-1; v_call: TRBV7-9; cdr3_aa: CASSLQGAVTEAFF; cdr3_nt: TGTGCCAGCAGCTTACAGGGGGCCGTCACTGAAGCTTTCTTT
d_call: .; clone_size: many; j_call: TRBJ2-1; v_call: TRBV7-8; cdr3_aa: CASSPHRGVENEQFF; cdr3_nt: TGTGCCAGCAGCCCGCACCGTGGGGTTGAAAATGAGCAGTTCTTC
d_call: TRBD2; clone_size: many; j_call: TRBJ2-7; v_call: TRBV7-9; cdr3_aa: CASSPPAGGPTYEQYF; cdr3_nt: TGTGCCAGCAGCCCTCCAGCGGGAGGGCCCACCTACGAGCAGTACTTC
d_call: TRBD1; clone_size: many; j_call: TRBJ1-1; v_call: TRBV3-1; cdr3_aa: CASGQEGTGNTEAFF; cdr3_nt: TGTGCCAGCGGACAGGAGGGGACGGGAAACACTGAAGCTTTCTTT
d_call: TRBD2; clone_size: few; j_call: TRBJ2-7; v_call: TRBV9; cdr3_aa: CASSVETSGIAEQYF; cdr3_nt: TGTGCCAGCAGCGTAGAAACTAGCGGAATTGCCGAGCAGTACTTC
d_call: TRBD1; clone_size: many; j_call: TRBJ2-1; v_call: TRBV7-2; cdr3_aa: CASSLEGGRAYEQFF; cdr3_nt: TGTGCCAGCAGCTTAGAAGGGGGCAGGGCATATGAGCAGTTCTTC
d_call: TRBD1; clone_size: many; j_call: TRBJ1-5; v_call: TRBV5-5; cdr3_aa: CASSSRDRVQPQHF; cdr3_nt: TGTGCCAGCAGCTCCCGGGACAGGGTCCAGCCCCAGCATTTT
d_call: .; clone_size: .; j_call: TRBJ1-3; v_call: TRBV9; cdr3_aa: CASSPTGHLGNTIYF; cdr3_nt: TGTGCCAGCAGCCCTACGGGACACCTTGGAAACACCATATATTTT
d_call: TRBD2; clone_size: many; j_call: TRBJ2-3; v_call: TRBV12-3/TRBV12-4; cdr3_aa: CASSKRLAGGGTQYF; cdr3_nt: TGTGCCAGCAGTAAGCGACTAGCGGGAGGAGGTACGCAGTATTTT
d_call: TRBD2; clone_size: .; j_call: TRBJ2-1; v_call: TRBV4-2; cdr3_aa: CASSQEAGGFRFF; cdr3_nt: TGTGCCAGCAGCCAAGAAGCGGGAGGATTCCGGTTCTTC
d_call: .; clone_size: .; j_call: TRBJ2-6; v_call: TRBV24-1; cdr3_aa: CATSDSQGEGANVLTF; cdr3_nt: TGTGCCACCAGTGATTCCCAGGGAGAAGGGGCCAACGTCCTGACTTTC
d_call: .; clone_size: many; j_call: TRBJ2-4; v_call: TRBV20-1; cdr3_aa: CSASDQKNIQYF; cdr3_nt: TGCAGTGCTAGCGACCAAAAAAACATTCAGTACTTC
d_call: .; clone_size: .; j_call: TRBJ2-3; v_call: TRBV25-1; cdr3_aa: CASGRGGLDTQYF; cdr3_nt: TGTGCCAGCGGGAGGGGGGGGTTAGATACGCAGTATTTT
d_call: .; clone_size: .; j_call: TRBJ2-1; v_call: TRBV6-1; cdr3_aa: CASSRREYNGQFF; cdr3_nt: TGTGCCAGCAGTCGAAGGGAGTACAATGGGCAGTTCTTC
d_call: .; clone_size: .; j_call: TRBJ2-2; v_call: TRBV5-6; cdr3_aa: CASSPRKGGDAGELFF; cdr3_nt: TGTGCCAGCAGCCCACGGAAAGGGGGAGACGCCGGGGAGCTGTTTTTT
d_call: .; clone_size: few; j_call: TRBJ2-1; v_call: TRBV7-9; cdr3_aa: CASSYLGSSEQFF; cdr3_nt: TGTGCCAGCAGCTACCTCGGCTCCAGTGAGCAGTTCTTC
d_call: TRBD2; clone_size: many; j_call: TRBJ2-1; v_call: TRBV9; cdr3_aa: CASSVGLAAYNEQFF; cdr3_nt: TGTGCCAGCAGCGTAGGACTAGCAGCGTACAATGAGCAGTTCTTC
d_call: TRBD2; clone_size: many; j_call: TRBJ2-1; v_call: TRBV3-1; cdr3_aa: CASSQALAGLGEQFF; cdr3_nt: TGTGCCAGCAGCCAAGCACTAGCGGGACTAGGTGAGCAGTTCTTC
d_call: TRBD1; clone_size: few; j_call: TRBJ1-3; v_call: TRBV6-1; cdr3_aa: CASEPGQTGGNTIYF; cdr3_nt: TGTGCCAGCGAACCGGGACAGACGGGAGGAAACACCATATATTTT
d_call: .; clone_size: .; j_call: TRBJ2-7; v_call: TRBV5-1; cdr3_aa: CASSLATRLYEQYF; cdr3_nt: TGCGCCAGCAGCTTGGCTACTCGCCTCTACGAGCAGTACTTC
d_call: TRBD2; clone_size: few; j_call: TRBJ2-2; v_call: TRBV4-1; cdr3_aa: CASSRMTSGNAGELFF; cdr3_nt: TGCGCCAGCAGCCGGATGACTAGCGGGAATGCCGGGGAGCTGTTTTTT